Sequencing of this T cell receptor beta chain was carried out in a study of regulatory T cells in long-lasting Graves disease. Whole-study context: Persistent Graves' disease meant over 5 years of antithyroid drugs with positive TSH receptor antibodies. Study-wide results and caveats: Accuracy might have suffered from few samples.

The time point is: persistent/refractory GD, antithyroid drugs over 5 years with positive TRAb. The TCR library was prepared using RNA isolated from PBMCs. The TCR beta library used iRepertoire HTBI primers with Arm-PCR amplification of CDR3. MiXCR, run by TCRdb on the multiplex PCR reads, gives a single entry per CDR3 protein. The sample carries some 450,000 distinct CDR3 sequences, less than 25% recorded once. On this clonotype: What it binds is unknown.

The sequence was collected from a female donor with Graves disease. The sample was peripheral blood mononuclear cells (PBMCs), taken when the disease was refractory, from a patient treated with antithyroid drugs.

CDR3 nucleotide sequence: TGCAGTGCCTCTAGCGGGAGGGCCTACAATGAGCAGTTCTTC. The encoded protein is CSASSGRAYNEQFF. The J gene is TRBJ2-1, the V gene TRBV20-1; the match to TRBD2 covers 12 bases. Germline CDR1 and CDR2: DFQATT and SNEGSKA (reference sequence). Unmatched junction bases numbered 2, after V lost 6 bases and J lost 2 bases. The length of the CDR3 is 14 residues.